A selection of T cell receptor beta chains follows, all from one sample in a study of blood T cell repertoires in COVID-19. The protocol was immunoSEQ multiplex PCR, while the TCRdb copy is restricted to in-frame clones and leaves out a portion. In the table there are fewer than 350,000 clones, just over 90% of which are singletons. The source material was PBMCs or T cells enriched from blood (not recorded which). The receptors originated from a woman aged 40 to 50 with acute COVID-19. Each CDR3 is given with its conserved first and last residue. The order of the fields is V gene, clone size, D gene, J gene, CDR3 DNA, CDR3 protein. The D gene is left open where the match is weak. Part of the rows lack a size; the others show once, few, many or a class for expanded clones.

TRBV4-1	-	-	TRBJ2-3	TGCGCCAGCAGCGTCCGGGACTCCAATTTCAGACTCACAGATACGCAGTATTTT	CASSVRDSNFRLTDTQYF
TRBV5-3	-	-	TRBJ1-6	TGTGCCAGGAGGGTACAGGGCGGCAGAAATTCACCCCTCCACTTT	CARRVQGGRNSPLHF
TRBV6-5	-	TRBD1	TRBJ2-5	TGTGCCAGCACCGCAGACAGGGGGAAGAAGACCCAGTACTTC	CASTADRGKKTQYF
TRBV3-1/TRBV3-2	-	-	TRBJ1-1	TGTGCCAGCAGCCAAGTGGGGGGGAGAACTGAAGCTTTCTTT	CASSQVGGRTEAFF
TRBV7-9	-	-	TRBJ2-5	TGTGCCAGCAGCTTAGGGTCGGGGGAGCTAAAAGAGACCCAGTACTTC	CASSLGSGELKETQYF
TRBV28	-	TRBD1	TRBJ1-2	TGTGCCAGCAGTTTGATCGGACAGGGACATGGCTACACCTTC	CASSLIGQGHGYTF
TRBV11-2	-	TRBD2	TRBJ2-1	TGTGCCAGCATCCTAGCGGGAGGAGTCTACAATGAGCAGTTCTTC	CASILAGGVYNEQFF
TRBV5-1	-	TRBD1	TRBJ1-2	TGCGCCAGCAGCTCAGAGGGGGCAGGGAACTATGGCTACACCTTC	CASSSEGAGNYGYTF
TRBV21-1	-	-	TRBJ2-7	TGTGCCAGCGGAGATAGCAACGAGCAGTACTTC	CASGDSNEQYF
TRBV7-9	-	-	TRBJ2-7	TGTGCCAGCAGCCGTCCACAGTTTCCCTACGAGCAGTACTTC	CASSRPQFPYEQYF
TRBV6-2/TRBV6-3	-	-	TRBJ2-3	TGTGCCAGCAGTTACTCCGGGACTAGCACAGATACGCAGTATTTT	CASSYSGTSTDTQYF
TRBV19	-	TRBD2	TRBJ2-1	TGTGCCAGTAGTAAGGGACTAGCGGGGGGTAGGAGCTCCTACAATGAGCAGTTCTTC	CASSKGLAGGRSSYNEQFF
TRBV9	-	-	TRBJ2-2	TGTGCCAGCAGCGTAGTCCCTACCGGGGAGCTGTTTTTT	CASSVVPTGELFF
TRBV24-1	-	TRBD1	TRBJ1-2	TGTGCCACCAGTGAGACGGACAGGGGCAGGGATGGCTACACCTTC	CATSETDRGRDGYTF
TRBV18	-	TRBD1	TRBJ1-1	TGTGCCAGCTCACCAGCCCGGGACAGGGAAGCTTTCTTT	CASSPARDREAFF
TRBV20-1	once	-	TRBJ2-1	TGCAGTGCTAGTCGGGAGATATTCAATGAGCAGTTCTTC	CSASREIFNEQFF
TRBV4-1	-	-	TRBJ2-1	TGCGCCAGCAGCCCGCGGGACAGCCCGTTCAACCAGGGTGAGCAGTTCTTC	CASSPRDSPFNQGEQFF
TRBV4-1	-	TRBD1	TRBJ1-2	TGCGCCAGCAGCTCCCGACAGGGGGAGGTCTATGGCTACACCTTC	CASSSRQGEVYGYTF
TRBV5-4	once	TRBD2	TRBJ2-3	TGTGCCAGCAGCTTGGTGTCGGGAGGGCCCACAGATACGCAGTATTTT	CASSLVSGGPTDTQYF
TRBV2	once	-	TRBJ1-1	TGTGCCAGCAGTGAAGTGGGGAGCGGAATAAACACTGAAGCTTTCTTT	CASSEVGSGINTEAFF
TRBV7-2	few	-	TRBJ1-5	TGTGCCAGCAGCTTATTGCCTAATAGCAATCAGCCCCAGCATTTT	CASSLLPNSNQPQHF
TRBV2	-	-	TRBJ2-1	TGTGCCGGAACCAGGGAGCGGGCCTCCTACAATGAGCAGTTCTTC	CAGTRERASYNEQFF